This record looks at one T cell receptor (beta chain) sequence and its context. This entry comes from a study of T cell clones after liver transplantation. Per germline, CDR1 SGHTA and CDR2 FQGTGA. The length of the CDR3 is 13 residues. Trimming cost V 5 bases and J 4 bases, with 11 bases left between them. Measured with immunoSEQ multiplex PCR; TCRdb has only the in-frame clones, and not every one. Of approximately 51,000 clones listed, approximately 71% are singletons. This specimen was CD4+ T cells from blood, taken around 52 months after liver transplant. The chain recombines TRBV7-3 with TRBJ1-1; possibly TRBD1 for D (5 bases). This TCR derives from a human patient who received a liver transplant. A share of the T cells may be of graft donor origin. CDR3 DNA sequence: TGTGCCAGCAGCCCCCCGGGGCGCACTGAAGCTTTCTTT. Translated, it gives CASSPPGRTEAFF.